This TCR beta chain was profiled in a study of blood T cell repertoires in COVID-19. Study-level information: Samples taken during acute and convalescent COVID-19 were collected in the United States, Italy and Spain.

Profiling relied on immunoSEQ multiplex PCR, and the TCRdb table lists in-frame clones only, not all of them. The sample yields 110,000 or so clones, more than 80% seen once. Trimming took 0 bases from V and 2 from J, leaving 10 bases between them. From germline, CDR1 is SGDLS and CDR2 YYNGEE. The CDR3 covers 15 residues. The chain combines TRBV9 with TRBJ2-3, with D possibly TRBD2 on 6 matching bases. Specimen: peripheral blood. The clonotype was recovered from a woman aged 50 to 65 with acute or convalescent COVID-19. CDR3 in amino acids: CASSVEERATDTQYF. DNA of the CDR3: TGTGCCAGCAGCGTAGAGGAGCGGGCCACAGATACGCAGTATTTT.